The 24 T cell receptor beta chains given below trace back to one sample, sequenced in a study of siplizumab effects on memory and regulatory T cells. The assay was immunoSEQ multiplex PCR, and TCRdb's table has in-frame clones only and misses some. The table shows 70,000 or so clones, with about 89% occurring only once. The sample was CD8+ T cells sorted from blood. The receptors come from a human donor in good health.

The chain joins TRBV25-1 to TRBJ2-3; maybe TRBD1 (6 bases). The germline V gene has CDR1 MGHDK and CDR2 SYGVNS. CDR3 size: 17 residues. V shed 0 bases and J shed 0 bases, with 13 bases lying between them. CDR3 in amino acids: CASSEYPTGTSTDTQYF. The CDR3 bases are TGTGCCAGCAGTGAATATCCGACAGGCACTAGCACAGATACGCAGTATTTT.

The chain has TRBV11-2 and TRBJ1-1; D is unclear. Germline V gene sequence: CDR1 SGHAT, CDR2 FQNNGV. The CDR3 runs to 12 residues. Trimming pared 8 bases from V and 4 bases from J, leaving 11 bases between. The CDR3 bases are TGTGCCAGCCAACCCGTGAGCACTGAAGCTTTCTTT. Its protein product is CASQPVSTEAFF. Combining the CDR3 with reference TRBV11-2 and TRBJ1-1 gives the whole variable domain EAGVAQSPRYKIIEKRQSVAFWCNPISGHATLYWYQQILGQGPKLLIQFQNNGVVDDSQLPKDRFSAERLKGVDSTLKIQPAKLEDSAVYLCASQPVSTEAFFGQGTRLTVV.

The chain joins TRBV6-5 to TRBJ2-7; D may be TRBD1 or TRBD2 (6 bases each). V dropped 2 bases and J dropped 0 bases, with 14 bases sitting between them. The CDR3 loop spans 16 amino acids. Per the germline V gene, CDR1 is MNHEY and CDR2 is SVGAGI. The CDR3 sequence is CASSYRAGHVSYEQYF. In DNA, the CDR3 is TGTGCCAGCAGTTACAGGGCGGGACACGTCTCCTACGAGCAGTACTTC.

This clone was recorded once. This chain connects TRBV6-5 to TRBJ1-5, with TRBD1 matching over 9 bases. The CDR3 extends over 16 amino acids. Germline V gives CDR1 MNHEY, CDR2 SVGAGI. With 2 bases clipped from V and 5 bases from J, the junction kept 7 bases outside the gene matches. The CDR3, as DNA: TGTGCCAGCAGTTACACCGGGACAGGGAACGATCAGCCCCAGCATTTT. This translates into CASSYTGTGNDQPQHF.

This chain joins TRBV19 and TRBJ2-7; possibly TRBD2 for D (5 bases). V was trimmed by 1 base and J by 4 bases, leaving 11 bases between them. The CDR3 has 14 amino acids. Germline values: CDR1 LNHDA, CDR2 SQIVND (reference sequence). The chain's CDR3 is CASSIAGNFYEQYF. CDR3 in DNA: TGTGCCAGTAGTATAGCGGGAAATTTTTACGAGCAGTACTTC.

The CDR3 region is CASPDDWRANTGELFF. As DNA, the CDR3 is TGTGCCAGCCCGGACGATTGGAGGGCCAACACCGGGGAGCTGTTTTTT. V gene TRBV7-9 combines with J gene TRBJ2-2, with a tentative D call TRBD2 (6 bases). V was pared by 8 bases and J by 2 bases, with 18 bases between. This CDR3 region has 16 residues. Germline CDR1 SEHNR, CDR2 FQNEAQ (reference sequence). Combining the CDR3 with reference TRBV7-9 and TRBJ2-2 gives the whole variable domain DTGVSQNPRHKITKRGQNVTFRCDPISEHNRLYWYRQTLGQGPEFLTYFQNEAQLEKSRLLSDRFSAERPKGSFSTLEIQRTEQGDSAMYLCASPDDWRANTGELFFGEGSRLTVL.

In DNA form, the CDR3 reads TGTGCCAGCAGCATTGGACAGGGGTTCGAGACCCAGTACTTC. Translation: CASSIGQGFETQYF. The rearrangement links TRBV7-8 to TRBJ2-5; 9 nucleotides align to TRBD1. V shed 5 bases and J 5 bases; nucleotides not matched to a gene: 6. CDR1 and CDR2 from the germline V gene are SGHVS and FQNEAQ. The CDR3 has 14 amino acids.

This clone has only one observation. V gene TRBV4-1 combines with J gene TRBJ2-3, with 8 bases lining up with TRBD1. Trimming cost V 0 bases and J 4 bases; bases outside gene matches: 9. CDR3 length equals 17 residues. CDR1 is MGHRA and CDR2 is YSYEKL in the germline V gene. The CDR3 protein is CASSQEPGQGNSDTQYF. Written as DNA, the CDR3 is TGCGCCAGCAGCCAAGAGCCTGGACAGGGCAATTCAGATACGCAGTATTTT.

V usage is TRBV6-6 and J usage is TRBJ2-1; D perhaps matches TRBD2 (6 bases). Between the trimmed V and J ends, which lost 4 bases and 3 bases, there was a span of 13 bases. The CDR3 has 15 amino acids. Germline V gives CDR1 MNHNY, CDR2 SVGAGI (reference sequence). CDR3 sequence (DNA): TGTGCCAGCAGTTCCTTCAGCGGGCACTACAATGAGCAGTTCTTC. It is translated as CASSSFSGHYNEQFF.

The V call is TRBV30, the J call TRBJ2-7; a possible D gene is TRBD1 (5 bases). The V end lost 5 bases, the J end lost 2 bases, and 10 bases lay between the germline ends. The CDR3 extends over 12 amino acids. Germline V lookup: CDR1 GTSNPN, CDR2 SVGIG (reference sequence). The CDR3 is CAWLGQAYEQYF. CDR3 nucleotides: TGTGCCTGGTTAGGACAAGCCTACGAGCAGTACTTC.

On this clone itself: Other DNA sequences in this specimen translate into the identical CDR3. This chain joins TRBV27 and TRBJ2-4; D possibly corresponds to TRBD1 (5 bases). Germline CDR1 is MNHEY and CDR2 is SMNVEV (reference sequence). The CDR3 is made up of 16 amino acids. Trimming cost V 0 bases and J 0 bases, with 9 bases left between them. The CDR3 loop reads CASSLSTVGAKNIQYF. For the CDR3, the DNA is TGTGCCAGCAGTTTATCGACAGTGGGAGCCAAAAACATTCAGTACTTC.

The chain recombines TRBV28 with TRBJ1-5; the D is unclear. The CDR3 runs 16 residues. V was cut by 3 bases and J by 6 bases, with 18 bases left in between. Germline V CDR1 and CDR2: MDHEN, SYDVKM. The CDR3 protein is CASSFTTDKWGQPQHF. As DNA, the CDR3 is TGTGCCAGCAGTTTTACGACTGACAAATGGGGTCAGCCCCAGCATTTT.

The chain recombines TRBV5-6 with TRBJ2-7; D unclear. Trimming stripped 4 bases from V and 3 bases from J, with 20 bases between. This CDR3 comprises 16 residues. Looked up from germline, CDR1 is SGHDT and CDR2 is YYEEEE. The CDR3 sequence: CASSLPSGKNYYEQYF. The CDR3 DNA follows: TGTGCCAGCAGCCTCCCCTCCGGAAAGAACTACTACGAGCAGTACTTC.

The V call is TRBV4-1, the J call TRBJ2-2; 8 bases align to TRBD2. Germline V gene lookup returns CDR1 MGHRA and CDR2 YSYEKL. V trimming: 3 bases; J trimming: 0 bases; junction bases outside the gene matches: 6. CDR3 length: 17 amino acids. The CDR3 DNA reads TGCGCCAGCAGCCACCTTGTAGCGGGAACGAACACCGGGGAGCTGTTTTTT. It translates to CASSHLVAGTNTGELFF.

CDR3 DNA: TGTGCCAGCAGCTTGGCGACAGGGGGTCCTAATTCACCCCTCCACTTT. Protein product: CASSLATGGPNSPLHF. The chain uses TRBV7-6 and TRBJ1-6; 9 bases align to TRBD1. Germline loops: CDR1 SGHVS, CDR2 FNYEAQ. J was trimmed by 6 bases and V by 3 bases; bases with no gene match: 6. This CDR3 comprises 16 residues.

This chain links TRBV27 with TRBJ2-7, with TRBD1 matching 8 bases. This CDR3 is built from 14 residues. CDR1 is MNHEY, CDR2 SMNVEV, per germline (reference sequence). V lost 5 bases and J lost 2; bases outside the gene matches: 5. CDR3 sequence (DNA): TGTGCCAGCAGTCCTTCGACAGGGGCCTACGAGCAGTACTTC. It encodes CASSPSTGAYEQYF.

The chain combines TRBV6-5 with TRBJ1-1; no clear D gene. There are 14 residues in the CDR3. Looked up from germline, CDR1 is MNHEY and CDR2 is SVGAGI. V lost 3 bases and J lost 1, with 9 bases in between. CDR3 in amino acids: CASSYGRANTEAFF. CDR3 bases: TGTGCCAGCAGTTATGGGAGGGCGAACACTGAAGCTTTCTTT.

The chain uses TRBV4-1 and TRBJ1-1; tentatively, D is TRBD1 (5 bases). Germline-derived CDR1 and CDR2 are MGHRA and YSYEKL. With 1 base removed from V and 3 bases from J, the gap between germline ends came to 15 bases. The CDR3 length is 16 residues. The CDR3 sequence is CASSQGTSTVYTEAFF. The CDR3 bases are TGCGCCAGCAGCCAAGGGACTTCGACAGTTTACACTGAAGCTTTCTTT.

V usage is TRBV27 and J usage is TRBJ2-7; 7 bases map to TRBD2. CDR1 MNHEY and CDR2 SMNVEV come from the germline V gene (reference sequence). Trimming removed 3 bases from V and 1 base from J; junction bases left unmatched: 6. The CDR3 covers 15 residues. The CDR3 loop reads CASSFEAGDSYEQYF. CDR3 sequence (DNA): TGTGCCAGCAGTTTTGAGGCGGGGGATTCCTACGAGCAGTACTTC.

This clone was detected only once. This chain joins TRBV7-2 and TRBJ2-5, with 8 positions matching TRBD2. The CDR3 has 15 residues. In germline, CDR1 is SGHTA, CDR2 FQGNSA. V lost 5 bases to trimming and J lost 7 bases; unmatched junction nucleotides: 12. In nucleotides, the CDR3 is TGTGCCAGCAGCCCCCGAAGCGGGAGAGAAGGGACCCAGTACTTC. It codes for CASSPRSGREGTQYF. The whole variable domain, filled in from reference TRBV7-2 and TRBJ2-5, reads GAGVSQSPSNKVTEKGKDVELRCDPISGHTALYWYRQSLGQGLEFLIYFQGNSAPDKSGLPSDRFSAERTGGSVSTLTIQRTQQEDSAVYLCASSPRSGREGTQYFGPGTRLLVL.

This clone was seen once. V gene TRBV27 combines with J gene TRBJ1-4; D is uncertain. Trimming removed 0 bases from V and 0 bases from J, with 11 bases in between. The CDR3 covers 17 residues. Germline-derived CDR1 and CDR2 are MNHEY and SMNVEV (reference sequence). CDR3 sequence reads: CASSLSLPTSTNEKLFF. Written as DNA, the CDR3 is TGTGCCAGCAGTTTATCGTTGCCCACATCAACTAATGAAAAACTGTTTTTT.

The chain combines TRBV14 with TRBJ1-1; no clear D. CDR1 SGHDN and CDR2 FVKESK come from the germline V gene. V lost 2 bases, J lost 4 bases, and 5 bases lay in between. The CDR3 consists of 12 residues. The DNA for the CDR3 is TGTGCCAGCAGCCAATTGGGCACTGAAGCTTTCTTT. Protein product: CASSQLGTEAFF.

The chain has TRBV19 and TRBJ2-2; 8 bases fit TRBD2. The CDR3 is 16 residues long. Losses at the gene ends were 4 bases for V and 0 bases for J; bases not matched to a gene: 4. Germline lookup yields CDR1 LNHDA and CDR2 SQIVND (reference sequence). CDR3 region: CASSSLAGTNTGELFF. The CDR3 region has the DNA TGTGCCAGTAGTAGCTTAGCGGGAACGAACACCGGGGAGCTGTTTTTT.

The chain is built from TRBV5-1 and TRBJ1-2, with 7 bases fitting TRBD1. Germline V gene sequence: CDR1 SGHRS, CDR2 YFSETQ. The length of the CDR3 is 15 residues. V trimming: 4 bases; J trimming: 6 bases; junction bases outside the gene matches: 12. CDR3 loop: CASSLGDSRGDGYTF. CDR3 DNA sequence: TGCGCCAGCAGCCTAGGGGACAGCCGGGGGGATGGCTACACCTTC.